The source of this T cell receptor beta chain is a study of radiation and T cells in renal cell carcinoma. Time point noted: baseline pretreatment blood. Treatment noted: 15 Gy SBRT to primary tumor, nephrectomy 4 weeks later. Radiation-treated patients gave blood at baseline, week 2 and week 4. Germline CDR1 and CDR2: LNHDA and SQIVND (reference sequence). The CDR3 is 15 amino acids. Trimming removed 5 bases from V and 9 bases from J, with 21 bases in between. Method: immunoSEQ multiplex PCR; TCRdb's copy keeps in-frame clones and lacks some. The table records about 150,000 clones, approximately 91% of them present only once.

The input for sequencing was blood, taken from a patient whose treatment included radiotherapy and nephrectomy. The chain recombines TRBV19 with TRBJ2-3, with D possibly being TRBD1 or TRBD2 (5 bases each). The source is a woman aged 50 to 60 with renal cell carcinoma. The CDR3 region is CASSLGTALGWTQYF. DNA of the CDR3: TGTGCCAGTAGTTTAGGGACGGCCCTGGGGTGGACGCAGTATTTT.